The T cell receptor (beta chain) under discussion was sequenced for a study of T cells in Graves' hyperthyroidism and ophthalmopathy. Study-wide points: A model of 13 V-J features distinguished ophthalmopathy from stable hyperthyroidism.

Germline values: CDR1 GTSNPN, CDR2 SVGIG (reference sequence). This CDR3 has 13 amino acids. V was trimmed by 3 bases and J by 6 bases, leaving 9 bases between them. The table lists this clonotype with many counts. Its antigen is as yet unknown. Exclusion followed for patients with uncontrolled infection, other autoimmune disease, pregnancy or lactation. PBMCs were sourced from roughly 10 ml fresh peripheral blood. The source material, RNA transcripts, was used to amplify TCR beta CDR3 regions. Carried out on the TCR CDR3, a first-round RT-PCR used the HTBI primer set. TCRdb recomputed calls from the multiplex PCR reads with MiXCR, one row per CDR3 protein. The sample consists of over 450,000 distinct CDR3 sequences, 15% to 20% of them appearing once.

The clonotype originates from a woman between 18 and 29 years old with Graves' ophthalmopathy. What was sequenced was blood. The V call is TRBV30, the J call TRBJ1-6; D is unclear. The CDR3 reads CAWRGGGNSPLHF. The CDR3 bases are TGTGCCTGGAGGGGCGGTGGTAATTCACCCCTCCACTTT.